These 27 T cell receptor beta chains share one sample of origin, sequenced in a study of cytomegalovirus exposure and HLA in healthy donors. PCR was performed using 60 Vbeta and 13 Jbeta primers. The method was immunoSEQ multiplex PCR; TCRdb's version includes in-frame clones alone and lacks a portion of them. This table holds about 84,000 clones, roughly 78% found once. Sequenced: PBMCs. The receptors come from a male donor in good health and CMV-seropositive.

The chain combines TRBV2 with TRBJ2-7; possible D gene TRBD2, 6 bases. This CDR3 contains 15 residues. With 4 bases removed from V and 7 bases from J, the gap between germline ends came to 20 bases. The germline V gene has CDR1 SNHLY and CDR2 FYNNEI. In nucleotides, the CDR3 is TGTGCCAGCAGTGTGACCCCGGGAGTCCCGGGGGAGCAGTACTTC. Translation: CASSVTPGVPGEQYF.

This chain links TRBV6-4 with TRBJ2-3, with a possible D match to TRBD1 (5 bases). CDR1 is MRHNA and CDR2 is SNTAGT in the germline V gene. The CDR3 covers 14 residues. V dropped 0 bases and J dropped 2 bases, with 6 bases sitting between them. CDR3: CASSDSGATDTQYF. Here the CDR3 DNA reads TGTGCCAGCAGTGACTCTGGGGCCACAGATACGCAGTATTTT.

The rearrangement uses TRBV6-5 and TRBJ1-1, with D possibly being TRBD1 (6 bases). The CDR3 length is 13 residues. The germline V gene has CDR1 MNHEY and CDR2 SVGAGI. V was trimmed by 10 bases and J by 3 bases, leaving 15 bases between them. CDR3 protein: CANAWGRDTEAFF. The DNA of the CDR3 is TGTGCCAACGCGTGGGGGCGGGACACTGAAGCTTTCTTT.

This chain joins TRBV25-1 and TRBJ2-7; D perhaps matches TRBD1 (6 bases). The CDR3 extends over 15 amino acids. CDR1 is MGHDK and CDR2 is SYGVNS in the germline V gene. Deletions cut 8 bases from V and 1 base from J, with 18 bases between. The CDR3 region is CASAGTTGLSYEQYF. The CDR3 DNA sequence: TGTGCCAGCGCAGGGACAACCGGCCTGTCCTACGAGCAGTACTTC.

V and J are TRBV7-8 and TRBJ1-1, with 8 bases lining up with TRBD1. The CDR3 is 13 amino acids. Germline-derived CDR1 and CDR2 are SGHVS and FQNEAQ. Trimming at V came to 2 bases and at J to 5 bases, leaving 1 base not matched to a gene. Here the CDR3 DNA reads TGTGCCAGCAGCTTAAGGACAGGGACTGAAGCTTTCTTT. Translating gives CASSLRTGTEAFF.

In its sample, this clone was seen once. The chain uses TRBV7-6 and TRBJ2-7, with 7 positions matching TRBD1. V gave up 3 bases and J gave up 6 bases; unmatched junction bases: 5. The germline V gene has CDR1 SGHVS and CDR2 FNYEAQ. The CDR3 covers 13 residues. CDR3 DNA: TGTGCCAGCAGCTTTAGACAGGGTCGCGAGCAGTACTTC. Translation gives CASSFRQGREQYF.

The CDR3 reads CASSPRENQPQHF. CDR3 in DNA: TGTGCCAGTAGCCCTAGGGAGAATCAGCCCCAGCATTTT. This rearrangement joins TRBV19 to TRBJ1-5, with unresolved D. V shed 6 bases and J shed 4 bases, with 10 bases lying between them. The CDR3 extends over 13 amino acids. CDR1 is LNHDA, CDR2 SQIVND, per germline (reference sequence).

The chain combines TRBV15 with TRBJ2-1; D might be TRBD2 (7 bases). The CDR3 has 15 residues. Germline lookup yields CDR1 LNHNV and CDR2 YYDKDF (reference sequence). Trimming took off 7 bases at V and 4 bases at J, with 17 bases between the two ends. CDR3 protein: CATKRGGPSYNEQFF. The CDR3 DNA sequence: TGTGCCACCAAAAGGGGGGGGCCGTCTTACAATGAGCAGTTCTTC.

This rearrangement joins TRBV9 to TRBJ2-3; D is perhaps TRBD2 (6 bases). This CDR3 is 17 amino acids long. Germline V gene sequence: CDR1 SGDLS, CDR2 YYNGEE. The V end lost 0 bases, the J end lost 5 bases, and 19 bases lay between the germline ends. The CDR3 nucleotides are TGTGCCAGCAGCGTAGGTGGAGGGCTTTCTCGGGGAGATACGCAGTATTTT. Its protein product is CASSVGGGLSRGDTQYF.

The chain uses TRBV28 and TRBJ2-7; D gene uncertain. The V and J ends lost 2 bases and 3 bases respectively, with 5 bases between them. CDR3 length: 12 amino acids. Germline values: CDR1 MDHEN, CDR2 SYDVKM. For the CDR3, the DNA is TGTGCCAGCAGTTTAGCAGACTACGAGCAGTACTTC. Protein product: CASSLADYEQYF.

Written as DNA, the CDR3 is TGTGCCAGAAGCTTGAGCGACGGGATCTACAATGAGCAGTTCTTC. Amino acid sequence: CARSLSDGIYNEQFF. The chain recombines TRBV5-3 with TRBJ2-1; the D gene is possibly TRBD2 (5 bases). TRBV5-3 is assigned to the ORF class and has an uncertain function. V lost 1 base, J lost 3 bases, and 11 bases lay in between. This CDR3 contains 15 residues.

The rearrangement links TRBV5-1 to TRBJ2-7; no definite D call. The CDR3 has 11 amino acids. V dropped 2 bases and J dropped 5 bases, with 5 bases sitting between them. Germline V gene data show CDR1 as SGHRS and CDR2 as YFSETQ. CDR3: CASSLAHEQYF. The CDR3 nucleotides are TGCGCCAGCAGCTTAGCCCACGAGCAGTACTTC.

The V gene is TRBV7-2, the J gene TRBJ2-2, with a possible D match to TRBD2 (5 bases). CDR1 is SGHTA and CDR2 is FQGNSA in the germline V gene. The CDR3 spans 13 residues. Trimming cost V 5 bases and J 7 bases, with 11 bases left between them. CDR3 sequence reads: CASSQDYLGELFF. The CDR3 coding sequence is TGTGCCAGCAGCCAAGACTACCTCGGGGAGCTGTTTTTT.

The V and J genes are TRBV2 and TRBJ1-5, with D unclear. Germline lookup yields CDR1 SNHLY and CDR2 FYNNEI. The CDR3 runs to 15 residues. The V end lost 7 bases, the J end lost 5 bases, and 18 bases lay between the germline ends. The CDR3 is CASKVRGSTDQPQHF. The CDR3 nucleotides are TGTGCCAGCAAAGTCCGGGGATCAACGGATCAGCCCCAGCATTTT.

J is TRBJ2-7 and V is TRBV7-9; the match to TRBD1 covers 8 bases. The CDR3 covers 17 residues. Germline-derived CDR1 and CDR2 are SEHNR and FQNEAQ (reference sequence). With V trimmed by 4 bases and J by 2 bases, 13 bases remained unmatched. The CDR3 DNA follows: TGTGCCAGCAGCTACCTCCCACGGTCGGACAGGGCCTACGAGCAGTACTTC. It codes for CASSYLPRSDRAYEQYF.

The chain has TRBV5-8 and TRBJ2-5; the match to TRBD2 covers 7 bases. This CDR3 contains 14 residues. Losses at the gene ends were 5 bases for V and 1 base for J; bases not matched to a gene: 5. CDR1 is SGHTS and CDR2 is YDEGEE in the germline V gene. The CDR3 reads CASRSLAVQETQYF. CDR3 nucleotides: TGTGCCAGCAGGTCCCTAGCGGTCCAAGAGACCCAGTACTTC.

The CDR3 protein is CAWSATGGFDEQYF. The CDR3, as DNA: TGTGCCTGGAGTGCGACAGGGGGTTTTGACGAGCAGTACTTC. The V and J genes are TRBV30 and TRBJ2-7; 9 bases are shared with TRBD1. V dropped 1 base and J dropped 5; count of bases not matched to a gene: 6. The CDR3 runs 14 residues. Germline assignment: CDR1 GTSNPN and CDR2 SVGIG (reference sequence).

V is TRBV6-1 and J is TRBJ2-3; TRBD2 matches 10 bases. J gave up 3 bases and V 2 bases, and 2 bases lay outside the gene matches. The CDR3 is 15 amino acids. Germline V gene data show CDR1 as MNHNS and CDR2 as SASEGT. The CDR3 nucleotides read TGTGCCAGCAGTGAACTAGCGGGAGTAACAGATACGCAGTATTTT. Its protein product is CASSELAGVTDTQYF.

The genes are TRBV4-1 and TRBJ2-1; 7 bases map to TRBD1. V trimming: 0 bases; J trimming: 2 bases; junction bases outside the gene matches: 7. Germline V gene data show CDR1 as MGHRA and CDR2 as YSYEKL. The CDR3 contains 17 residues. For the CDR3, the DNA is TGCGCCAGCAGCCAAGAAGCAGGGGGACCACCCTACAATGAGCAGTTCTTC. It encodes CASSQEAGGPPYNEQFF.

J is TRBJ2-7 and V is TRBV7-2; the D gene is possibly TRBD1 (5 bases). The CDR3 consists of 13 residues. V shed 6 bases and J shed 0 bases, with 9 bases lying between them. Germline CDR1 and CDR2: SGHTA and FQGNSA. The DNA for the CDR3 is TGTGCCAGCAGATCCACAGGCTCCTACGAGCAGTACTTC. As protein: CASRSTGSYEQYF.

The J gene is TRBJ1-2, the V gene TRBV18; D remains unclear. Per germline, CDR1 KGHSH and CDR2 LQKENI. V was clipped by 1 base and J by 5 bases, with 14 bases between them. CDR3 length: 15 amino acids. CDR3 nucleotides: TGTGCCAGCTCACCACGGGGAGCCGAGGGTTATGGCTACACCTTC. Translating it yields CASSPRGAEGYGYTF.

This chain joins TRBV7-9 and TRBJ2-1, with D maybe TRBD2 (6 bases). V was clipped by 1 base and J by 5 bases, with 9 bases between them. CDR3 size: 14 residues. The V gene's germline CDR1 is SEHNR and CDR2 FQNEAQ (reference sequence). The DNA of the CDR3 is TGTGCCAGCAGCTTAGAAACTAGCCACAATGAGCAGTTCTTC. The encoded protein is CASSLETSHNEQFF.

In its sample, this clone was seen a few times. V and J are TRBV15 and TRBJ2-3, with D possibly matching TRBD1 (6 bases). From germline, CDR1 is LNHNV and CDR2 YYDKDF (reference sequence). The CDR3 runs to 15 residues. With 6 bases removed from V and 4 bases from J, the gap between germline ends came to 17 bases. The CDR3 DNA sequence: TGTGCCACCAGTCCATCGATTGGGGGCTCAGATACGCAGTATTTT. It translates to CATSPSIGGSDTQYF.

The chain recombines TRBV7-9 with TRBJ1-4; 8 bases agree with TRBD1. CDR1 is SEHNR and CDR2 is FQNEAQ in the germline V gene (reference sequence). There are 15 residues in the CDR3. With 5 bases clipped from V and 6 bases from J, the junction kept 8 bases outside the gene matches. CDR3: CASSVYSGGYEKLFF. The CDR3 DNA is TGTGCCAGCAGCGTATACTCAGGGGGCTATGAAAAACTGTTTTTT.

The chain's CDR3 is CASSYTPSGKPYEQYF. CDR3 DNA: TGTGCCAGCAGCTACACCCCCAGCGGAAAGCCCTACGAGCAGTACTTC. J is TRBJ2-7 and V is TRBV9, with D possibly being TRBD2 (5 bases). Trimming left V 4 bases short and J 2 bases short, with 19 bases between. The germline V gene encodes CDR1 SGDLS and CDR2 YYNGEE. The CDR3 is 16 amino acids.

This sequence joins TRBV7-2 and TRBJ2-1; 8 bases fit TRBD2. V shed 10 bases and J 0 bases; nucleotides not matched to a gene: 5. Per germline, CDR1 SGHTA and CDR2 FQGNSA. This CDR3 is 14 amino acids long. The CDR3 nucleotides read TGTGCCATATCCAGCGGGGGCTCCTACAATGAGCAGTTCTTC. Protein sequence: CAISSGGSYNEQFF. Drawing the rest from reference TRBV7-2 and TRBJ2-1, the complete variable domain is GAGVSQSPSNKVTEKGKDVELRCDPISGHTALYWYRQSLGQGLEFLIYFQGNSAPDKSGLPSDRFSAERTGGSVSTLTIQRTQQEDSAVYLCAISSGGSYNEQFFGPGTRLTVL.

The chain employs TRBV2 and TRBJ1-1; 9 bases line up with TRBD1. J gave up 1 base and V 6 bases, and 3 bases lay outside the gene matches. Germline V gene data show CDR1 as SNHLY and CDR2 as FYNNEI. There are 14 residues in the CDR3. DNA for the CDR3: TGTGCCAGCAGAAACAGGGGGCCGAACACTGAAGCTTTCTTT. Translating it yields CASRNRGPNTEAFF.